These T cell receptor beta chains were read from a single sample in a study of blood T cell repertoires in COVID-19. Clones were sequenced by immunoSEQ multiplex PCR, and TCRdb holds only the in-frame ones, with some missing. The sample has under 130,000 clones, around 85% seen once. Sequencing input: peripheral blood. The receptors stem from a man between 65 and 85 years old with active or convalescent COVID-19. CDR3s include the opening cysteine and the closing phenylalanine or tryptophan. Each record gives: V gene, J gene, CDR3 length, CDR3 protein.

V gene: TRBV6-5; J gene: TRBJ2-2; CDR3 length: 14; CDR3 protein: CASSKREDTGELFF
V gene: TRBV6-6; J gene: TRBJ1-5; CDR3 length: 15; CDR3 protein: CASSRSGSGNQPQHF
V gene: TRBV27; J gene: TRBJ2-1; CDR3 length: 15; CDR3 protein: CASSRPAGVNNEQFF
V gene: TRBV5-4; J gene: TRBJ1-1; CDR3 length: 14; CDR3 protein: CASSPGQVKAEAFF
V gene: TRBV19; J gene: TRBJ2-1; CDR3 length: 14; CDR3 protein: CASLDRGRDNEQFF
V gene: TRBV2; J gene: TRBJ1-4; CDR3 length: 16; CDR3 protein: CASMGLPGQVNEKLFF
V gene: TRBV28; J gene: TRBJ1-1; CDR3 length: 14; CDR3 protein: CASSLGDRVTEAFF
V gene: TRBV29-1; J gene: TRBJ1-4; CDR3 length: 13; CDR3 protein: CSVRTATNEKLFF
V gene: TRBV2; J gene: TRBJ1-2; CDR3 length: 13; CDR3 protein: CASKGQGMSGYTF
V gene: TRBV6-1; J gene: TRBJ1-4; CDR3 length: 14; CDR3 protein: CASSDNLFNEKLFF
V gene: TRBV5-1; J gene: TRBJ2-5; CDR3 length: 16; CDR3 protein: CASNVGDTGGYGTQYF
V gene: TRBV6-5; J gene: TRBJ2-1; CDR3 length: 13; CDR3 protein: CASRAGAYNEQFF
V gene: TRBV2; J gene: TRBJ2-1; CDR3 length: 15; CDR3 protein: CASSEASGGGNEQFF
V gene: TRBV19; J gene: TRBJ1-5; CDR3 length: 14; CDR3 protein: CASSSGVRNQPQHF
V gene: TRBV19; J gene: TRBJ1-5; CDR3 length: 14; CDR3 protein: CASSMGYRVQPQHF
V gene: TRBV5-4; J gene: TRBJ2-5; CDR3 length: 14; CDR3 protein: CASSLHQWGETQYF
V gene: TRBV11-2; J gene: TRBJ2-5; CDR3 length: 15; CDR3 protein: CASSYGASGKETQYF